This passage covers 20 T cell receptor beta chains from one sample sequenced in a study of T cell responses to AZD1222 COVID-19 vaccine. Clones were read by immunoSEQ multiplex PCR, and TCRdb kept only the in-frame ones, dropping some. The table includes about 150,000 clones, around 83% detected once. The sequencing used peripheral blood, collected 28 days after the second AZD1222 dose. Every receptor here comes from an adult who received the AZD1222 COVID-19 vaccine.

The gene calls are TRBV15 and TRBJ2-7; D gene unclear. The germline V gene has CDR1 LNHNV and CDR2 YYDKDF (reference sequence). Deletions cut 0 bases from V and 6 bases from J, with 12 bases between. This CDR3 has 14 amino acids. DNA for the CDR3: TGTGCCACCAGCAGAGATGAGGCCAGCCCCGAGCAGTACTTC. This sequence encodes CATSRDEASPEQYF.

This chain connects TRBV20-1 to TRBJ2-5; D ambiguous. The CDR3 spans 11 residues. V was pared by 5 bases and J by 5 bases, with 9 bases between. From germline, CDR1 is DFQATT and CDR2 SNEGSKA (reference sequence). The CDR3 DNA reads TGCAGTGCTCAACACGGGGAGACCCAGTACTTC. This gives the protein CSAQHGETQYF.

The J gene is TRBJ1-4, the V gene TRBV20-1, with D uncertain. CDR1 DFQATT and CDR2 SNEGSKA come from the germline V gene (reference sequence). The CDR3 covers 11 residues. Between the trimmed V and J ends, which lost 3 bases and 7 bases, there was a span of 6 bases. The CDR3 spells CSARVAEKLFF. CDR3 nucleotide sequence: TGCAGTGCTAGGGTCGCTGAAAAACTGTTTTTT.

The chain links TRBV3-1 (or the pseudogene TRBV3-2) to TRBJ2-2; D is uncertain. Trimming took 2 bases from V and 6 from J, leaving 7 bases between them. Germline CDR1 is LGHDT and CDR2 is YNNKEL (reference sequence). There are 13 residues in the CDR3. In DNA form, the CDR3 reads TGTGCCAGCAGCCAACCCCTCGCCGGGGAGCTGTTTTTT. It encodes CASSQPLAGELFF.

This sequence joins TRBV6-5 and TRBJ1-1, with 7 positions matching TRBD1. The CDR3 has 14 amino acids. CDR1 MNHEY and CDR2 SVGAGI come from the germline V gene. After removal of 6 bases from V and 8 bases from J, the junction contained 12 bases not matched to a gene. The CDR3 nucleotides are TGTGCCAGCAGAACGGGACAGTTCGACTTAGAAGCTTTCTTT. This encodes CASRTGQFDLEAFF.

The J gene is TRBJ2-7, the V gene TRBV3-1 (or the pseudogene TRBV3-2); D gene unclear. CDR3 length: 15 amino acids. The germline gives CDR1 LGHDT, CDR2 YNNKEL (reference sequence). V lost 5 bases, J lost 0 bases, and 14 bases lay in between. In nucleotides, the CDR3 is TGTGCCAGCAGCTCGCGACCGACGCCCTCCTACGAGCAGTACTTC. Protein product: CASSSRPTPSYEQYF.

CDR3 sequence reads: CASKATADSPLHF. CDR3 nucleotide sequence: TGTGCCAGTAAGGCGACAGCGGATTCACCCCTCCACTTT. The chain couples TRBV19 to TRBJ1-6; weak D call: TRBD1 (5 bases). Germline lookup yields CDR1 LNHDA and CDR2 SQIVND (reference sequence). The CDR3 is 13 amino acids. The germline V and J ends were trimmed by 7 bases and 8 bases, with 12 bases remaining between them.

This sequence joins TRBV28 and TRBJ2-1; D perhaps matches TRBD2 (6 bases). V was trimmed by 5 bases and J by 0 bases, leaving 14 bases between them. CDR3 length: 16 amino acids. The V gene's germline CDR1 is MDHEN and CDR2 SYDVKM. CDR3 residues: CASSPYSGSSYNEQFF. In DNA form, the CDR3 reads TGTGCCAGCAGTCCCTATAGCGGCAGCTCCTACAATGAGCAGTTCTTC.

The chain combines TRBV5-6 with TRBJ2-4, with D perhaps matching TRBD1 (6 bases). CDR3 size: 16 residues. V lost 4 bases, J lost 8 bases, and 22 bases lay in between. In germline, CDR1 is SGHDT, CDR2 YYEEEE. CDR3 bases: TGTGCCAGCAGCCGATCCCATGGACAGCCTCGCGACATTCAGTACTTC. Encoded protein: CASSRSHGQPRDIQYF. The full variable domain, with the rest looked up from reference TRBV5-6 and TRBJ2-4, is DAGVTQSPTHLIKTRGQQVTLRCSPKSGHDTVSWYQQALGQGPQFIFQYYEEEERQRGNFPDRFSGHQFPNYSSELNVNALLLGDSALYLCASSRSHGQPRDIQYFGAGTRLSVL.

V and J are TRBV5-1 and TRBJ2-3; 9 positions agree with TRBD2. This CDR3 is 13 amino acids long. The trim removed 0 bases at V and 12 bases at J, leaving 5 bases unmatched. Germline V lookup: CDR1 SGHRS, CDR2 YFSETQ. DNA of the CDR3: TGCGCCAGCAGCTTGGGGGTAGCGGGGGACCAGTATTTT. Amino acid sequence: CASSLGVAGDQYF.

The chain links TRBV10-3 to TRBJ1-6; the match to TRBD1 covers 7 bases. The CDR3 is 16 residues long. Germline assignment: CDR1 ENHRY and CDR2 SYGVKD. V lost 2 bases to trimming and J lost 10 bases; unmatched junction nucleotides: 11. The chain's CDR3 is CAISEQGGNLGSPLHF. The DNA for the CDR3 is TGTGCCATCAGTGAGCAGGGGGGAAACTTAGGATCACCCCTCCACTTT.

The chain employs TRBV6-5 and TRBJ1-5; no reliable D call. V gave up 8 bases and J gave up 4 bases, with 9 bases separating them. Germline V gives CDR1 MNHEY, CDR2 SVGAGI. CDR3 size: 12 residues. The CDR3 coding sequence is TGTGCCAGCTCGGGATTGAATCAGCCCCAGCATTTT. Translation gives CASSGLNQPQHF.

This chain joins TRBV7-8 and TRBJ1-6, with D tentatively TRBD1 (5 bases). CDR3 length equals 14 residues. Trimming cost V 5 bases and J 10 bases, with 15 bases left between them. From germline, CDR1 is SGHVS and CDR2 FQNEAQ. CDR3 residues: CASSNGQGWSPLHF. The CDR3 nucleotides are TGTGCCAGCAGCAACGGGCAGGGCTGGTCACCCCTCCACTTT.

The CDR3 loop is CAISDPNSGGAADTQYF. As DNA, the CDR3 is TGTGCCATCAGTGACCCCAATAGCGGGGGGGCCGCAGATACGCAGTATTTT. This chain joins TRBV10-3 and TRBJ2-3; 11 bases match TRBD2. Germline V gene sequence: CDR1 ENHRY, CDR2 SYGVKD. The V gene end was trimmed by 3 bases and the J gene end by 4 bases; junction bases not matched to a gene: 9. This CDR3 spans 17 amino acids.

This clone was recorded once. The V call is TRBV20-1, the J call TRBJ1-1; the D is unclear. Trimming shortened V by 5 bases and J by 7 bases, and 8 bases separated the two germline ends. This CDR3 has 10 amino acids. Germline CDR1 is DFQATT and CDR2 is SNEGSKA (reference sequence). CDR3 sequence reads: CSAGQFEAFF. The CDR3 DNA reads TGCAGTGCTGGGCAATTTGAAGCTTTCTTT.

This clone has only a few counts. CDR3 DNA sequence: TGCGCCAGCAGCCTCGATGGGGGTGGTCCTGAAGCTTTCTTT. As protein: CASSLDGGGPEAFF. The rearrangement joins TRBV5-1 to TRBJ1-1; a possible D gene is TRBD1 (5 bases). The CDR3 extends over 14 amino acids. CDR1 and CDR2 (germline): SGHRS, YFSETQ. The V end lost 4 bases, the J end lost 6 bases, and 16 bases lay between the germline ends.

CDR3 nucleotides: TGTGCCAGCAGTGAGTACACTGAAGCTTTCTTT. Its protein is CASSEYTEAFF. The chain recombines TRBV6-1 with TRBJ1-1; D remains ambiguous. The V and J ends lost 3 bases and 3 bases respectively, with 2 bases between them. Germline CDR1 and CDR2: MNHNS and SASEGT. This CDR3 is 11 amino acids long.

V is TRBV5-4 and J is TRBJ1-3; 7 bases align to TRBD1. Trimming at V came to 4 bases and at J to 9 bases, leaving 7 bases not matched to a gene. This CDR3 is 13 amino acids long. The germline gives CDR1 SGHNT, CDR2 YYREEE (reference sequence). CDR3 sequence reads: CASSGQAEGTIYF. The CDR3 bases are TGTGCCAGCAGCGGACAGGCGGAAGGCACCATATATTTT.

The chain joins TRBV19 to TRBJ1-2; no reliable D call. The V gene lost 0 bases and the J gene lost 8 bases, with 13 bases spanning the gap. CDR3 size: 14 residues. The V gene's germline CDR1 is LNHDA and CDR2 SQIVND (reference sequence). The CDR3 spells CASSIEVQRKGYTF. CDR3 coding DNA: TGTGCCAGTAGTATAGAGGTGCAGAGGAAGGGCTACACCTTC.

The J gene is TRBJ1-5, the V gene TRBV7-2; D is ambiguous. The CDR3 spans 15 residues. V lost 1 base and J lost 2, with 9 bases in between. The germline V gene encodes CDR1 SGHTA and CDR2 FQGNSA. CDR3 amino acids: CASSLDTWGNQPQHF. In DNA, the CDR3 is TGTGCCAGCAGCTTAGACACCTGGGGCAATCAGCCCCAGCATTTT.